This T cell receptor beta chain is from a study of neoadjuvant nivolumab and ipilimumab in lung cancer. Study-wide findings and caveats: Pretherapy blood TCR richness correlated positively with resected tumor richness.

The CDR3 is 16 residues long. After removal of 5 bases from V and 1 base from J, the junction contained 6 bases not matched to a gene. Per germline, CDR1 SGHTA and CDR2 FQGTGA. Remarks on this clone: Its antigen remains unidentified.

The assay was immunoSEQ multiplex PCR, and TCRdb's table has in-frame clones only and misses some. The sample carries about 38,000 clones, roughly 89% recorded once. The V call is TRBV7-3, the J call TRBJ2-5; TRBD2 aligns across 11 bases. Sequencing was performed on peripheral blood, taken before neoadjuvant nivolumab, alone or with ipilimumab. This TCR came from an adult with non-small cell lung cancer. DNA of the CDR3: TGTGCCAGCAGCCGTGGGACTAGCGGCCCCCAAGAGACCCAGTACTTC. This encodes CASSRGTSGPQETQYF.